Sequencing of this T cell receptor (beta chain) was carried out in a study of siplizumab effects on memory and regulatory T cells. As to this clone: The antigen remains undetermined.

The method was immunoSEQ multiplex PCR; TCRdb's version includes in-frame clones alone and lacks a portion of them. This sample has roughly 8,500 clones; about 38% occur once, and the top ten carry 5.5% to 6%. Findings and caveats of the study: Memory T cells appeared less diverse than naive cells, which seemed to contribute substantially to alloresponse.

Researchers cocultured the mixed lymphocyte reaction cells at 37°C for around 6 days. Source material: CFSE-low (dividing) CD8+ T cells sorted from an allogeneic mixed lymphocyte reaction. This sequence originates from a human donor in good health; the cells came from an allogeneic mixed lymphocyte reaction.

CDR3 nucleotide sequence: TGTGCCAGCAGCTTAGGTTGGCTGTCCAATGAAAAACTGTTTTTT. This gives the protein CASSLGWLSNEKLFF. The rearrangement uses TRBV13 and TRBJ1-4; D not resolved. Trimming removed 0 bases from V and 5 bases from J, with 10 bases in between. CDR1 and CDR2 (germline): PRHDT, FYEKMQ (reference sequence). This CDR3 has 15 residues.